The 20 T cell receptor beta chains in this list originate from one sample, sequenced in a study of blood T cell repertoires in COVID-19. The assay was immunoSEQ multiplex PCR, and TCRdb's table has in-frame clones only and misses some. Found here are under 150,000 clones, about 85% of them singletons; the top ten hold roughly 34%. The sequenced sample was peripheral blood. These receptors were obtained from a human donor in a cohort sampled during active COVID-19.

This clone is a singleton in its sample. J is TRBJ2-5 and V is TRBV4-3; a possible D gene is TRBD2 (5 bases). Trimming pared 0 bases from V and 9 bases from J, leaving 17 bases between. The germline V gene encodes CDR1 LGHNA and CDR2 YSLEER. This CDR3 contains 15 residues. The CDR3 nucleotides are TGCGCCAGCAGCCAAGAACGCAGACCCGCCGGGGCCCAGTACTTC. As protein: CASSQERRPAGAQYF.

The J gene is TRBJ1-3, the V gene TRBV19; D uncertain. V lost 3 bases and J lost 4, with 4 bases in between. This CDR3 spans 12 amino acids. The germline CDR1 and CDR2 sequences are LNHDA and SQIVND (reference sequence). CDR3 region: CASSIQGNTIYF. In nucleotides, the CDR3 is TGTGCCAGTAGTATCCAGGGAAACACCATATATTTT.

This chain connects TRBV6-5 to TRBJ1-2; 10 nucleotides agree with TRBD1. This CDR3 region has 12 residues. Trimming at V came to 6 bases and at J to 8 bases, leaving 3 bases not matched to a gene. Germline CDR1 MNHEY, CDR2 SVGAGI. This CDR3 reads CASSRQGAGYTF. CDR3 nucleotides: TGTGCCAGCAGCAGACAGGGGGCGGGCTACACCTTC.

This rearrangement joins TRBV5-1 to TRBJ2-2; 9 bases are shared with TRBD2. Trimming at V came to 4 bases and at J to 5 bases, leaving 15 bases not matched to a gene. This CDR3 has 18 residues. Germline V gene sequence: CDR1 SGHRS, CDR2 YFSETQ. The CDR3, as DNA: TGCGCCAGCAGCCTGGAGGGGAGCGGGGGGATGAGGACCGGGGAGCTGTTTTTT. Translation: CASSLEGSGGMRTGELFF.

The chain joins TRBV6-4 to TRBJ1-1, with D possibly matching TRBD1 (6 bases). This CDR3 has 14 amino acids. The V gene's germline CDR1 is MRHNA and CDR2 SNTAGT. V lost 6 bases and J 1 base, leaving 12 bases between the germline ends. The CDR3: CASRPGHRNTEAFF. The CDR3 DNA reads TGTGCCAGCAGACCGGGACACAGGAACACTGAAGCTTTCTTT.

In its sample, this clone was seen once. The genes are TRBV28 and TRBJ2-3, with 11 bases aligning to TRBD2. This CDR3 spans 16 amino acids. After removal of 5 bases from V and 6 bases from J, the junction contained 10 bases not matched to a gene. Germline V gene sequence: CDR1 MDHEN, CDR2 SYDVKM. CDR3 protein: CASSQASGGPPDTQYF. In DNA form, the CDR3 reads TGTGCCAGCAGTCAGGCTAGCGGGGGGCCCCCCGATACGCAGTATTTT.

The J gene is TRBJ1-4, the V gene TRBV4-1; D remains ambiguous. Germline V gives CDR1 MGHRA, CDR2 YSYEKL. Deletions cut 2 bases from V and 0 bases from J, with 7 bases between. The CDR3 sequence is 15 residues long. The CDR3 DNA is TGCGCCAGCAGCCAACCACTATCAACTAATGAAAAACTGTTTTTT. As protein: CASSQPLSTNEKLFF.

The gene calls are TRBV19 and TRBJ1-1, with TRBD1 matching 8 bases. Germline loops: CDR1 LNHDA, CDR2 SQIVND (reference sequence). This CDR3 contains 14 residues. The V and J ends lost 3 bases and 7 bases, in that order; junction bases with no gene match: 7. This CDR3 reads CASSIGQGAFEAFF. The CDR3 DNA follows: TGTGCCAGTAGTATCGGTCAGGGGGCTTTTGAAGCTTTCTTT.

A single count supports this clone. V and J are TRBV7-2 and TRBJ1-1; D is ambiguous. Trimming took off 1 base at V and 8 bases at J, with 11 bases between the two ends. Germline lookup yields CDR1 SGHTA and CDR2 FQGNSA. CDR3 size: 13 residues. The CDR3 loop reads CASSLDPEQEAFF. CDR3 nucleotides: TGTGCCAGCAGCTTAGATCCCGAACAGGAAGCTTTCTTT.

This clone was detected once. The chain carries TRBV21-1 and TRBJ1-2; TRBD1 was called by the table and not checked on the DNA. TRBV21-1 is given as a pseudogene. This CDR3 has 13 amino acids. In DNA, the CDR3 is TGTGCCAGCAGCTCTCGGACAGGCTATGGCTACACCTTC. Its protein is CASSSRTGYGYTF.

This clone was picked up a small number of times. This chain links TRBV5-5 with TRBJ1-5; TRBD1 might be the D (6 bases). Germline CDR1 SGHKS, CDR2 YYEKEE (reference sequence). V shed 0 bases and J shed 0 bases, with 7 bases lying between them. There are 15 residues in the CDR3. CDR3 sequence: CASSLGDTSNQPQHF. CDR3 nucleotide sequence: TGTGCCAGCAGCTTGGGGGACACTAGCAATCAGCCCCAGCATTTT.

The V and J genes are TRBV28 and TRBJ1-6; D call uncertain. Trimming shortened V by 4 bases and J by 10 bases, and 14 bases separated the two germline ends. The CDR3 extends over 14 amino acids. CDR1 is MDHEN and CDR2 is SYDVKM in the germline V gene. CDR3 in amino acids: CASSSTTGLSPLHF. In DNA, the CDR3 is TGTGCCAGCAGTTCCACCACGGGGTTGTCACCCCTCCACTTT.

This clone has a count of ten or more. The chain employs TRBV15 and TRBJ2-3; tentative D call: TRBD2 (7 bases). This CDR3 region has 19 residues. The germline gives CDR1 LNHNV, CDR2 YYDKDF (reference sequence). Between the trimmed V and J ends, which lost 2 bases and 2 bases, there was a span of 23 bases. The CDR3 loop reads CATSRPPGEGVRTTDTQYF. CDR3 in DNA: TGTGCCACCAGCAGACCCCCAGGGGAGGGAGTGAGGACCACAGATACGCAGTATTTT.

The V gene is TRBV11-2, the J gene TRBJ2-7; 11 positions agree with TRBD1. CDR1 and CDR2 from the germline V gene are SGHAT and FQNNGV. J gave up 1 base and V 3 bases, and 2 bases lay outside the gene matches. The CDR3 has 15 residues. The CDR3 spells CASSLGTGGSYEQYF. CDR3 DNA: TGTGCCAGCAGCTTGGGGACAGGGGGGTCCTACGAGCAGTACTTC. Full variable domain (rest looked up from reference TRBV11-2 and TRBJ2-7): EAGVAQSPRYKIIEKRQSVAFWCNPISGHATLYWYQQILGQGPKLLIQFQNNGVVDDSQLPKDRFSAERLKGVDSTLKIQPAKLEDSAVYLCASSLGTGGSYEQYFGPGTRLTVT.

This chain joins TRBV19 and TRBJ2-7; D possibly corresponds to TRBD1 (6 bases). V shed 6 bases and J shed 6 bases, with 18 bases lying between them. This CDR3 is built from 14 residues. Germline CDR1 is LNHDA and CDR2 is SQIVND (reference sequence). CDR3 sequence reads: CASRAGQGISEQYF. Here the CDR3 DNA reads TGTGCCAGTAGGGCCGGGCAGGGGATATCCGAGCAGTACTTC.

The V call is TRBV13, the J call TRBJ1-2, with TRBD1 matching over 8 bases. Trimming at V came to 2 bases and at J to 8 bases, leaving 10 bases not matched to a gene. Germline V gene sequence: CDR1 PRHDT, CDR2 FYEKMQ (reference sequence). This CDR3 is 15 amino acids long. Written as DNA, the CDR3 is TGTGCCAGCAGCTTAACCGGGACAGGAGTAAGGGGCTACACCTTC. Its translation: CASSLTGTGVRGYTF.

The CDR3 region has the DNA TGCGCCAGCAGCACCCCCCAGGAGGATGTTGTAGAGACCCAGTACTTC. Protein product: CASSTPQEDVVETQYF. The chain combines TRBV5-1 with TRBJ2-5; weak D call: TRBD2 (5 bases). Germline V gene lookup returns CDR1 SGHRS and CDR2 YFSETQ. The CDR3 loop spans 16 amino acids. V was trimmed by 4 bases and J by 4 bases, leaving 20 bases between them.

The chain couples TRBV19 to TRBJ2-5; maybe TRBD2 (7 bases). This CDR3 contains 14 residues. Germline V gene sequence: CDR1 LNHDA, CDR2 SQIVND (reference sequence). V shed 4 bases and J shed 5 bases, with 14 bases lying between them. CDR3 sequence (DNA): TGTGCCAGTAGTAATATCGGGGGGCGGGAGACCCAGTACTTC. Amino acids: CASSNIGGRETQYF.

The gene calls are TRBV3-1 (or the pseudogene TRBV3-2) and TRBJ1-3, with D perhaps matching TRBD1 (5 bases). From germline, CDR1 is LGHDT and CDR2 YNNKEL (reference sequence). Trimming removed 4 bases at V and 0 bases at J, with 13 bases between. The CDR3 runs to 16 residues. CDR3 sequence: CASSPYGGSSGNTIYF. Here the CDR3 DNA reads TGTGCCAGCAGCCCCTATGGGGGGAGCTCTGGAAACACCATATATTTT.

The rearrangement uses TRBV6-5 and TRBJ1-5; D perhaps matches TRBD1 (6 bases). The CDR3 runs to 15 residues. The V gene's germline CDR1 is MNHEY and CDR2 SVGAGI. With 0 bases removed from V and 3 bases from J, the gap between germline ends came to 9 bases. This CDR3 is CASSYSGTPNQPQHF. The CDR3 coding sequence is TGTGCCAGCAGTTACTCGGGGACACCCAATCAGCCCCAGCATTTT.